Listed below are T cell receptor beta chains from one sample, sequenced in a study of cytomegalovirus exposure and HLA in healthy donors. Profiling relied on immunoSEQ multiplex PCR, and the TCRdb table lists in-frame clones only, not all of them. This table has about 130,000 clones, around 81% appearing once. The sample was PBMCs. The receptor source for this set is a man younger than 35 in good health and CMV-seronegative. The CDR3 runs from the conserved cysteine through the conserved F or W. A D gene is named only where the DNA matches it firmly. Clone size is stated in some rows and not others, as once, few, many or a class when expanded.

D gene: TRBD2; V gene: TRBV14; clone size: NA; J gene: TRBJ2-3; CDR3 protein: CASSRRLAGTPSTDTQYF; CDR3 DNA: TGTGCCAGCAGCCGAAGACTAGCGGGCACCCCTTCCACAGATACGCAGTATTTT
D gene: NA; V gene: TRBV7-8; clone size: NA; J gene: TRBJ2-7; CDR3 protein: CASSSDTLHEQYF; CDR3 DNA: TGTGCCAGCAGCTCGGACACCTTGCACGAGCAGTACTTC
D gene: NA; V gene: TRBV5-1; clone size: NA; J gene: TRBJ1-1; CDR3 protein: CASSLGRGNTEAFF; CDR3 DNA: TGCGCCAGCAGCTTGGGTCGAGGAAACACTGAAGCTTTCTTT
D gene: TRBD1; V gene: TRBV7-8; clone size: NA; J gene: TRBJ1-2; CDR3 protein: CASSLYSGTGMAWRYTF; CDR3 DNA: TGTGCCAGCAGCTTATACTCGGGGACAGGGATGGCGTGGCGCTACACCTTC
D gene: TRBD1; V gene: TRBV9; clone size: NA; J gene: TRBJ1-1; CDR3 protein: CASSAGQGAFMNTEAFF; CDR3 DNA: TGTGCCAGCAGCGCAGGACAGGGGGCCTTCATGAACACTGAAGCTTTCTTT
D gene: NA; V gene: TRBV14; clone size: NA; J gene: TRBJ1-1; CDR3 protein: CASSQTGTPEAFF; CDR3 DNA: TGTGCCAGCAGCCAAACAGGGACCCCTGAAGCTTTCTTT
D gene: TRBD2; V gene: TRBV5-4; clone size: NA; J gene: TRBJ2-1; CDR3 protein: CASSLAGSSSGGPGEQFF; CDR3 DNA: TGTGCCAGCAGCTTGGCAGGGTCATCTAGCGGGGGCCCGGGTGAGCAGTTCTTC
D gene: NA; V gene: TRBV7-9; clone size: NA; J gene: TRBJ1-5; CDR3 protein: CASSPLNGAQHF; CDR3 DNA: TGTGCCAGCAGCCCACTAAACGGGGCCCAGCATTTT
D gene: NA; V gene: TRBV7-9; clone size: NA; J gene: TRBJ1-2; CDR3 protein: CASSLEFLYGYTF; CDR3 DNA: TGTGCCAGCAGCTTGGAGTTCCTTTATGGCTACACCTTC
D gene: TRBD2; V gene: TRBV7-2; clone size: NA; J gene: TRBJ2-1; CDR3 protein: CASSSGWRGAEFF; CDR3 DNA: TGTGCCAGCAGCTCCGGGTGGCGGGGGGCGGAATTCTTC
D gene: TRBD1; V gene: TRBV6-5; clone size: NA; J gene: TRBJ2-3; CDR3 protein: CATRRGQGLRNF; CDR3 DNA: TGTGCCACCCGACGTGGACAGGGGTTACGAAATTTT
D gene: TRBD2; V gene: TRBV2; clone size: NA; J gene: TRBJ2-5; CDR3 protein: CASGGTSGLQETQYF; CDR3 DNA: TGTGCCAGCGGGGGGACTAGCGGGCTCCAAGAGACCCAGTACTTC
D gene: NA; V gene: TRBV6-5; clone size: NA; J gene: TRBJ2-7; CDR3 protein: CASSSLFLREQYF; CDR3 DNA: TGTGCCAGCAGTTCCCTATTCCTTCGTGAGCAGTACTTC
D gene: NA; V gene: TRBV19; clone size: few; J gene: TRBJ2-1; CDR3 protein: CASSIERSSYNEQFF; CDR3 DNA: TGTGCCAGTAGTATAGAGCGGTCCTCCTACAATGAGCAGTTCTTC
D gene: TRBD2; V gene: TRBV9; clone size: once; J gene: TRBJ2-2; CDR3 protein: CASRSGRGGSGELFF; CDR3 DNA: TGTGCCAGCAGATCCGGGCGGGGGGGCTCCGGGGAGCTGTTTTTT
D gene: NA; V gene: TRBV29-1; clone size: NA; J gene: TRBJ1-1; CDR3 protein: CSGGQMNTEAFF; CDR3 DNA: TGCAGCGGCGGACAGATGAACACTGAAGCTTTCTTT
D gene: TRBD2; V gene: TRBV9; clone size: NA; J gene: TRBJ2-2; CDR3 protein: CASSGGGNTGELFF; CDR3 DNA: TGTGCCAGCAGCGGCGGGGGGAACACCGGGGAGCTGTTTTTT
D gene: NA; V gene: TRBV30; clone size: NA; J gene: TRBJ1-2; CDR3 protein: CAWSFLREINYGYTF; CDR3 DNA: TGTGCCTGGAGTTTCTTACGGGAGATCAACTATGGCTACACCTTC
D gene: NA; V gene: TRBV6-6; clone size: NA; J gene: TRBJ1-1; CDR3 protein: CASSYSWAEAFF; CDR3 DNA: TGTGCCAGCAGTTACTCATGGGCAGAAGCTTTCTTT
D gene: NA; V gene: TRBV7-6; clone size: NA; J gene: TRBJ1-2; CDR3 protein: CASSLVAGNYGYTF; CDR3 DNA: TGTGCCAGCAGCTTAGTTGCAGGGAACTATGGCTACACCTTC
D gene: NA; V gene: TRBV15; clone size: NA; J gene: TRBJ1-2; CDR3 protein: CATSRDLGQGYGYTF; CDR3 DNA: TGTGCCACCAGCAGAGATCTCGGGCAGGGCTATGGCTACACCTTC
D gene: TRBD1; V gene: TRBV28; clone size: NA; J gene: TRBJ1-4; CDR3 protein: CASSIWTGTGGEKLFF; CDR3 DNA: TGTGCCAGCAGCATTTGGACCGGGACAGGGGGTGAAAAACTGTTTTTT